This TCR beta chain appears in the sequencing data of a study of blood T cell repertoires in COVID-19 (dated by TCRdb to the early 2020s). With regard to the full study: Samples covering the acute and convalescent phases of COVID-19 were provided by collaborators in the United States, Italy and Spain. Deeply sampled blood TCRbeta repertoires from subjects exposed to, actively infected with, or recovered from COVID-19 were included in the dataset. Where HLA class I and class II types were available, the types were taken from metadata supplied by the sample provider, not from assay-based typing. The repertoires were released in a freely available public database meant as a resource for research on the immune response to SARS-CoV-2. A de-identified subject ID, COVID-19 status, age in years and sex were almost always included in the sample metadata. The prospective study material was composed of cDNA or gDNA derived from T cells, B-cell-depleted T cells, or PBMCs. Samples were obtained from the ongoing ImmuneRACE study (first 160 participants) and from 950 to 1,500 subjects provided by 6 global collaborators.

The study at large found these results: Clinical and demographic metadata were provided uncurated, with the amount varying by source and participant.

Details on this clone: Its recognized antigen is unknown. No much larger clone exists at a distance of one base, and base qualities are not known.

Each collaborating institution followed its own protocols to collect whole blood in K2EDTA tubes. For TCRbeta analysis, collaborators shipped samples in one of three forms: frozen whole blood, isolated PBMCs, or DNA extracted from either of those sample types. The immunoSEQ Assay, a bias-controlled multiplex PCR, was used to amplify TCRbeta CDR3 regions from genomic DNA. The paper's data handling went like this. The number of nucleated cells in each sample was estimated by amplification of reference gene primers within the assay. To quantify the absolute abundance of each unique TCRbeta CDR3 rearrangement, sequence reads were collapsed and filtered. For each sample, productive Simpson clonality was calculated as the square root of Simpson's diversity index over productive rearrangements. TCRdb limited this immuneACCESS table to in-frame rearrangements with V and J called. A share of clones is missing; checked studies link under half to unresolved V genes, and the rest is unexplained. That table furnishes V, J and clone size, whereas the DNA furnished D and trimming. Here the sample has about 260,000 clones; about 88% occur a single time. The ten largest clones capture roughly 1.9% of the sample.

What was sequenced was peripheral blood. The origin of this receptor is a man aged 30 to 39 with active or convalescent COVID-19.

The CDR3 has the sequence CASKTGSSYNSPLHF. In nucleotide form, the sequence is TGTGCCAGTAAAACAGGGAGCTCCTATAATTCACCCCTCCACTTT. The chain couples TRBV19 to TRBJ1-6; a tentative D match to TRBD1 spans 6 bases. The CDR3 goes from the cysteine to the phenylalanine over 15 residues. Only the CDR3 DNA stays, 45 bases, in frame from base 1. The germline V gene encodes CDR1 LNHDA and CDR2 SQIVND (reference sequence). Trimming takes 7 bases from V and 0 bases from J, and the germline ends sit 10 bases apart.